A selection of T cell receptor beta chains follows, all from one sample in a study of CD8 T cells in ankylosing spondylitis. TCRdb used MiXCR to reprocess the 5' RACE reads, holding one entry per CDR3 protein. The repertoire consists of roughly 160,000 distinct CDR3 sequences, with 9.8% occurring once and the leading ten covering more than 12%. Sequenced input: blood, either unsorted or a sorted T cell fraction (not recorded which). These TCRs come from a female donor with ankylosing spondylitis or in good health (not recorded which). The conserved cysteine and the conserved F or W are not part of the CDR3 here. The order of the fields is clone size, V gene, D gene, J gene, CDR3 protein. A D gene is named only where the DNA matches it firmly. A clone size is listed for some rows: how often the clone was seen (once, few, many), or a class if it is expanded.

clone_size: few; v_call: TRBV19; d_call: -; j_call: TRBJ2-5; cdr3_aa: ASSMVGPQETQY
clone_size: few; v_call: TRBV2; d_call: -; j_call: TRBJ2-5; cdr3_aa: ASRGGQLPQETQY
clone_size: few; v_call: TRBV4-3; d_call: TRBD2; j_call: TRBJ2-1; cdr3_aa: ASSHGLAGEETNEQF
clone_size: -; v_call: TRBV7-9; d_call: TRBD2; j_call: TRBJ2-3; cdr3_aa: ASSLVREGRDTQY
clone_size: -; v_call: TRBV20-1; d_call: -; j_call: TRBJ2-7; cdr3_aa: SARAGPNYEQY
clone_size: -; v_call: TRBV6-5; d_call: -; j_call: TRBJ2-2; cdr3_aa: ASSYSGVGELF
clone_size: many; v_call: TRBV20-1; d_call: TRBD1; j_call: TRBJ2-1; cdr3_aa: SATPGTGEQF
clone_size: -; v_call: TRBV20-1; d_call: TRBD2; j_call: TRBJ2-5; cdr3_aa: SARGSGTNQETQY
clone_size: -; v_call: TRBV5-1; d_call: TRBD1; j_call: TRBJ2-2; cdr3_aa: ASSWDRGVTGELF
clone_size: many; v_call: TRBV24-1; d_call: -; j_call: TRBJ2-1; cdr3_aa: ATRSLTGEQF